This paragraph reports one T cell receptor (beta chain). The sample comes from a study of blood T cell repertoires in COVID-19. Study summary: Acute-phase and convalescent COVID-19 samples originated in the United States, Italy and Spain. PBMCs, B-cell-depleted T cells, or T cells were the source of the cDNA or gDNA that made up the material.

Germline V gene sequence: CDR1 SGHKS, CDR2 YYEKEE (reference sequence). V lost 0 bases and J 8 bases, leaving 8 bases between the germline ends. The CDR3 runs 13 residues. In the source study's methods: Counts of nucleated cells, estimated from reference gene primer amplification, were obtained. The repertoire was sequenced with immunoSEQ multiplex PCR; TCRdb's copy has only in-frame clones and lacks some. That table gives V, J and clone size, and the DNA gave D and trimming. This sample has 190,000 or so clones; about 90% occur once, and the top ten carry around 1.3%. The source material was PBMCs or T cells enriched from blood (not recorded which). J is TRBJ1-4 and V is TRBV5-5; D unresolved. The TCR comes from a man younger than 45 who had recovered from COVID-19. The CDR3 DNA reads as TGTGCCAGCAGCTTGGCCCCGAGGGAAAAACTGTTTTTT. Residues: CASSLAPREKLFF.